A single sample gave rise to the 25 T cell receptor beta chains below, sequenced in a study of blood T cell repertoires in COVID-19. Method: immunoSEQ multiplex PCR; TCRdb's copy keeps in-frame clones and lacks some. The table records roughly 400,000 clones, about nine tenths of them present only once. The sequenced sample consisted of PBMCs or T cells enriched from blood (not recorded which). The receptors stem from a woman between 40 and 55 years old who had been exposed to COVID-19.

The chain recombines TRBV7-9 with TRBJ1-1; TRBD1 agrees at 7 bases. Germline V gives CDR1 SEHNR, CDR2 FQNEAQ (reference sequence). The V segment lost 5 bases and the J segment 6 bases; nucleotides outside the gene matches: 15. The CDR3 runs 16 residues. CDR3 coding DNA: TGTGCCAGCAGCACCCGACAGGGAGTTAGGGTCCCTGAAGCTTTCTTT. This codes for CASSTRQGVRVPEAFF.

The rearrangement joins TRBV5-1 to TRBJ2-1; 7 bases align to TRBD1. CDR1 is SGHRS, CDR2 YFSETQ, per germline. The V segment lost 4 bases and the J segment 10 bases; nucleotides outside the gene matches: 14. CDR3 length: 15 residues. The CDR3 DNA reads TGCGCCAGCAGCCCACAATGGACAGGTCCAACGGAGCAGTTCTTC. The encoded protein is CASSPQWTGPTEQFF.

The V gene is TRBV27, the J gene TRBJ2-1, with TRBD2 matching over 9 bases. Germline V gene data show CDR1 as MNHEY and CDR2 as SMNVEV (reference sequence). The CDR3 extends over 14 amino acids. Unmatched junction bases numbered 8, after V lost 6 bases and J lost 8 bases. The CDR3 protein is CASRPLSGGHEQFF. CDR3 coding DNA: TGTGCCAGCAGACCTTTGAGCGGGGGGCATGAGCAGTTCTTC.

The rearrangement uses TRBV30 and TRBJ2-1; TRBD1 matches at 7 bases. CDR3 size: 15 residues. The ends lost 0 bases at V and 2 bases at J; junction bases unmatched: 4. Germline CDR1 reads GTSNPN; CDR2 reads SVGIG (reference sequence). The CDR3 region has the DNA TGTGCCTGGAGTGTTGGGGACAGACCCTACAATGAGCAGTTCTTC. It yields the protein CAWSVGDRPYNEQFF.

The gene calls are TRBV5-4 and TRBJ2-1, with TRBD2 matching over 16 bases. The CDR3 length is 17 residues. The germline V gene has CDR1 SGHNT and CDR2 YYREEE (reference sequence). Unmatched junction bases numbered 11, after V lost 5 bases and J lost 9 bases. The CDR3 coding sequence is TGTGCCAGCAGGTCGAGGGGACTAGCGGGGGGGCCGGGTGAGCAGTTCTTC. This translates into CASRSRGLAGGPGEQFF.

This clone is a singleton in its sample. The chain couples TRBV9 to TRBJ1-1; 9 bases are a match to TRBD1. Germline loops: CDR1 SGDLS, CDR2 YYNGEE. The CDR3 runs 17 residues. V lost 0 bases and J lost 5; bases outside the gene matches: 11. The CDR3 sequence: CASSVGLSTGGFTEAFF. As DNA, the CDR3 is TGTGCCAGCAGCGTAGGATTGTCGACAGGGGGGTTTACTGAAGCTTTCTTT. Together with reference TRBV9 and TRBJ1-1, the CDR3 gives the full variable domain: DSGVTQTPKHLITATGQRVTLRCSPRSGDLSVYWYQQSLDQGLQFLIQYYNGEERAKGNILERFSAQQFPDLHSELNLSSLELGDSALYFCASSVGLSTGGFTEAFFGQGTRLTVV.

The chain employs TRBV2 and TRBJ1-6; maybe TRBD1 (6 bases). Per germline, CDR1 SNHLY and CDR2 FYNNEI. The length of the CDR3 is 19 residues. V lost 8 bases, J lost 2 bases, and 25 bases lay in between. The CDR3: CASSQGYHQQRTYNSPLHF. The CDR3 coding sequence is TGTGCCAGCTCTCAGGGGTATCACCAACAAAGGACCTATAATTCACCCCTCCACTTT. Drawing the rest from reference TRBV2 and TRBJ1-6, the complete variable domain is EPEVTQTPSHQVTQMGQEVILRCVPISNHLYFYWYRQILGQKVEFLVSFYNNEISEKSEIFDDQFSVERPDGSNFTLKIRSTKLEDSAMYFCASSQGYHQQRTYNSPLHFGNGTRLTVT.

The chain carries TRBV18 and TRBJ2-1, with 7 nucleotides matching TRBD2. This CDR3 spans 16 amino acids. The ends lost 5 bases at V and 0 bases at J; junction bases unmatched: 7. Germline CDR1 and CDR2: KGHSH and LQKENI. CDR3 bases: TGTGCCAGCTCAGCCACTAGCGTCAGCTCCTACAATGAGCAGTTCTTC. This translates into CASSATSVSSYNEQFF.

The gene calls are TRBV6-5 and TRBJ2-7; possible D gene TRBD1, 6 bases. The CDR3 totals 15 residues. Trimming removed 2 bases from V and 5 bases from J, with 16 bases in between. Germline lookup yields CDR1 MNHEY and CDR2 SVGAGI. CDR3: CASSYTRDIPNEQYF. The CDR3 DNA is TGTGCCAGCAGTTACACTCGGGACATACCTAACGAGCAGTACTTC.

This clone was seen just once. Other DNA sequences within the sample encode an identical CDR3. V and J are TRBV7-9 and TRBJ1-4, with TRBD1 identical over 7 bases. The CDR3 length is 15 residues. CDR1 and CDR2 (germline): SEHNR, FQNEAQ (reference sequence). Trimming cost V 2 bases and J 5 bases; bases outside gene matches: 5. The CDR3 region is CASSLRTGENEKLFF. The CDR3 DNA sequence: TGTGCCAGCAGCTTAAGGACAGGCGAAAATGAAAAACTGTTTTTT.

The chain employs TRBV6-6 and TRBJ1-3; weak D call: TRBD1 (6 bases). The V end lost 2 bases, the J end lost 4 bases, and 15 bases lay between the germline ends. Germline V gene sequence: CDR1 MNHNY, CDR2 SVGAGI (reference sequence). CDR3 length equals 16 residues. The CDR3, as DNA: TGTGCCAGCAGTTACCGGGGGGGGGCGAAAGGAAACACCATATATTTT. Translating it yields CASSYRGGAKGNTIYF.

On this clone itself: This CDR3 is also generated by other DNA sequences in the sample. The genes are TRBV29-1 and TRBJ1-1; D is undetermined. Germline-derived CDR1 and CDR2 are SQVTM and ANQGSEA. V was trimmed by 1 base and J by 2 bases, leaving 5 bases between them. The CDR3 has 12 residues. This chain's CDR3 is CSVEGANTEAFF. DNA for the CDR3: TGCAGCGTTGAAGGGGCCAACACTGAAGCTTTCTTT.

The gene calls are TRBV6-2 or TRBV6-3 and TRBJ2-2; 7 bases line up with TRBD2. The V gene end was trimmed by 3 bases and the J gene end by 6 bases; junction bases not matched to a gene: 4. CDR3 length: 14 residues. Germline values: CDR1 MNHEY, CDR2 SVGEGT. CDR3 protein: CASSYSAGAGELFF. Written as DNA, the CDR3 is TGTGCCAGCAGTTATTCGGCGGGAGCCGGGGAGCTGTTTTTT.

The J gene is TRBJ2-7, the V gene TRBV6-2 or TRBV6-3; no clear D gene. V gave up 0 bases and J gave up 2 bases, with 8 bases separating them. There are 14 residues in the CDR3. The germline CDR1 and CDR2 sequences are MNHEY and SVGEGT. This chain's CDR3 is CASSYSRSPYEQYF. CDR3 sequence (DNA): TGTGCCAGCAGTTACTCGCGGAGCCCCTACGAGCAGTACTTC.

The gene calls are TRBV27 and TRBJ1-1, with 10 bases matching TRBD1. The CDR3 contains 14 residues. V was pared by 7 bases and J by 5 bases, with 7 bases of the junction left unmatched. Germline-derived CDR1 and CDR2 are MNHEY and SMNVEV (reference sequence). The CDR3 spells CASTRDRGQTEAFF. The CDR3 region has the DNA TGTGCCAGCACGCGGGACAGGGGTCAAACTGAAGCTTTCTTT.

CDR3 sequence reads: CASRRGLNEKLFF. The CDR3 DNA sequence: TGTGCCAGCAGGCGCGGCCTAAATGAAAAACTGTTTTTT. The chain recombines TRBV27 with TRBJ1-4; D unclear. This CDR3 spans 13 amino acids. Per the germline V gene, CDR1 is MNHEY and CDR2 is SMNVEV (reference sequence). V was cut by 6 bases and J by 5 bases, with 10 bases left in between.

CDR3 sequence (DNA): TGTGCCAGCAGCTTAGTAGTACGAGGCACTAGCGGGAGACACGAGCAGTACTTC. Translated: CASSLVVRGTSGRHEQYF. The V gene is TRBV7-2, the J gene TRBJ2-7; 11 nucleotides agree with TRBD2. The V gene end was trimmed by 1 base and the J gene end by 5 bases; junction bases not matched to a gene: 13. The CDR3 is 18 amino acids. CDR1 is SGHTA, CDR2 FQGNSA, per germline. Full variable domain (rest looked up from reference TRBV7-2 and TRBJ2-7): GAGVSQSPSNKVTEKGKDVELRCDPISGHTALYWYRQSLGQGLEFLIYFQGNSAPDKSGLPSDRFSAERTGGSVSTLTIQRTQQEDSAVYLCASSLVVRGTSGRHEQYFGPGTRLTVT.

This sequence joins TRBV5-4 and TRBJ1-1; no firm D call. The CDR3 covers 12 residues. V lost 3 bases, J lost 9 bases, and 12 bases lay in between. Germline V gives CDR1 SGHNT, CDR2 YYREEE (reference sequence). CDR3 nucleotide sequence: TGTGCCAGCAGCTCTACTCAGGATAAAGCTTTCTTT. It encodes CASSSTQDKAFF.

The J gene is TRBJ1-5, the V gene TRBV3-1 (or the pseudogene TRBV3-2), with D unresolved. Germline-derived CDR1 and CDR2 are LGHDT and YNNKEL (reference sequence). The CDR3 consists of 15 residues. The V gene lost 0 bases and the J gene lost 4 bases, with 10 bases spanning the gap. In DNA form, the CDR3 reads TGTGCCAGCAGCCAAGATTCGACATCTAATCAGCCCCAGCATTTT. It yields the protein CASSQDSTSNQPQHF.

The CDR3 loop reads CASRRRSSGNTIYF. CDR3 sequence (DNA): TGTGCCAGCCGACGTCGGAGCTCTGGAAACACCATATATTTT. The rearrangement uses TRBV6-5 and TRBJ1-3; no firm D call. The V and J ends lost 8 bases and 0 bases respectively, with 11 bases between them. Germline CDR1 is MNHEY and CDR2 is SVGAGI. The CDR3 loop spans 14 amino acids.

This CDR3 reads CASSPQAGAGETQYF. CDR3 DNA: TGTGCCAGCAGCCCCCAAGCGGGAGCGGGGGAGACCCAGTACTTC. The V gene is TRBV7-3, the J gene TRBJ2-5; 8 nucleotides line up with TRBD2. V lost 5 bases and J lost 5; bases outside the gene matches: 10. CDR1 is SGHTA and CDR2 is FQGTGA in the germline V gene. The length of the CDR3 is 15 residues.

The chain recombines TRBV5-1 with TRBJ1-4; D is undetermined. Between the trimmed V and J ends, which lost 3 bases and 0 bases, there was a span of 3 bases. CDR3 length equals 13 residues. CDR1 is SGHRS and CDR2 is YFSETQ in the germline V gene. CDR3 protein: CASSYSTNEKLFF. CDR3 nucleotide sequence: TGCGCCAGCAGCTACTCAACTAATGAAAAACTGTTTTTT.

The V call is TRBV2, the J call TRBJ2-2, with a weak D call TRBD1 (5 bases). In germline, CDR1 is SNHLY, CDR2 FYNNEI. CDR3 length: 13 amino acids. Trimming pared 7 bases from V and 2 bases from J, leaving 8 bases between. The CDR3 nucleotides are TGTGCCAGCACGACAGCTAACACCGGGGAGCTGTTTTTT. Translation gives CASTTANTGELFF.

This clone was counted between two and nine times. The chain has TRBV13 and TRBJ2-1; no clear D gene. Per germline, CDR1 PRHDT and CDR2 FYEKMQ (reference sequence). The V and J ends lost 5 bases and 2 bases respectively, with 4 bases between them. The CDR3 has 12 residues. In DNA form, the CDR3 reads TGTGCCAGCAGCGTTACCTACAATGAGCAGTTCTTC. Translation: CASSVTYNEQFF.

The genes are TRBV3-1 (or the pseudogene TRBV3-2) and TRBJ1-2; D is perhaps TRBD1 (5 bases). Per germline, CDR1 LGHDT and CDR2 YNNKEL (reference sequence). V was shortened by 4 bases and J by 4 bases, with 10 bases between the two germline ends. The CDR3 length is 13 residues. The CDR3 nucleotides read TGTGCCAGCAGCCCTTGGCAGGGCTATGGCTACACCTTC. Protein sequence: CASSPWQGYGYTF.